What follows is one T cell receptor (beta chain) and its context. Its antigen is not known. The data derive from a study of graft-versus-host responses after intestinal transplantation. Background on the study: Those transplanted obtained multivisceral, liver-intestinal, or isolated intestinal grafts. Following induction with anti-thymocyte globulin, all recipients were given tacrolimus and steroids for three to four years.

Repertoires were generated with immunoSEQ multiplex PCR, while TCRdb's copy carries only in-frame clones and drops some. The sample lists roughly 99,000 clones, about 90% occurring once. Findings and caveats of the study: Present in recipient marrow, GvH clones included some that appeared first in ileum or blood. Peak circulating GvH clone levels tracked with early post-transplant HvG declines.

Sequencing used unstimulated CD8+ T cells sorted from spleen or lymph node cells, obtained before transplant. The sequence derives from a human donor who was the organ donor for an intestinal transplant.

The CDR3 DNA follows: TGTGCCAGCACCCCCGGAACATATGGAGTCCCGCCCCAGTTCTTC. Its protein product is CASTPGTYGVPPQFF. The chain joins TRBV28 to TRBJ2-1; D unresolved. The germline V and J ends were trimmed by 7 bases and 13 bases, with 26 bases remaining between them. In germline, CDR1 is MDHEN, CDR2 SYDVKM. The CDR3 has 15 amino acids.